This passage covers 7 T cell receptor beta chains from one sample sequenced in a study of blood T cell repertoires in COVID-19. The method was immunoSEQ multiplex PCR; TCRdb's version includes in-frame clones alone and lacks a portion of them. The sample carries 350,000 to 450,000 clones, about 91% recorded once. The material sequenced was peripheral blood. These receptors were collected from a woman between 35 and 50 years old with COVID-19, enrolled during active disease.

The V gene is TRBV11-3, the J gene TRBJ2-1; D unresolved. From germline, CDR1 is SGHNT and CDR2 YENEEA. CDR3 length: 11 amino acids. V lost 3 bases and J 9 bases, leaving 6 bases between the germline ends. The CDR3 DNA follows: TGTGCCAGCAGCTTGGGCCCTGAGCAGTTCTTC. This codes for CASSLGPEQFF. Drawing the rest from reference TRBV11-3 and TRBJ2-1, the complete variable domain is EAGVVQSPRYKIIEKKQPVAFWCNPISGHNTLYWYLQNLGQGPELLIRYENEEAVDDSQLPKDRFSAERLKGVDSTLKIQPAELGDSAVYLCASSLGPEQFFGPGTRLTVL.

The chain uses TRBV13 and TRBJ1-1; a possible D gene is TRBD1 (6 bases). Trimming shortened V by 4 bases and J by 7 bases, and 10 bases separated the two germline ends. The CDR3 is made up of 12 amino acids. Germline assignment: CDR1 PRHDT and CDR2 FYEKMQ (reference sequence). Here the CDR3 DNA reads TGTGCCAGCAGCTCCAGGACAGTTGAAGCTTTCTTT. It is translated as CASSSRTVEAFF.

V gene TRBV30 combines with J gene TRBJ1-2; TRBD1 is a possible D gene (6 bases). Trimming shortened V by 0 bases and J by 6 bases, and 17 bases separated the two germline ends. Germline CDR1 and CDR2: GTSNPN and SVGIG (reference sequence). The CDR3 length is 15 residues. CDR3 protein: CAWSVSARGSDGYTF. The CDR3 DNA reads as TGTGCCTGGAGTGTATCGGCCAGGGGTTCGGATGGCTACACCTTC.

This sequence joins TRBV7-8 and TRBJ1-6; D might be TRBD1 (5 bases). Per the germline V gene, CDR1 is SGHVS and CDR2 is FQNEAQ. The CDR3 totals 18 residues. The ends were cut back, 2 bases at V and 1 base at J, with 15 bases in the middle. CDR3 region: CASSLYGAGRSYNSPLHF. The CDR3 DNA reads as TGTGCCAGCAGCTTATACGGGGCAGGGAGGTCCTATAATTCACCCCTCCACTTT.

The chain combines TRBV27 with TRBJ1-5; TRBD1 might be the D (5 bases). The CDR3 has 15 amino acids. V was clipped by 8 bases and J by 2 bases, with 16 bases between them. Germline V gene data show CDR1 as MNHEY and CDR2 as SMNVEV (reference sequence). In DNA form, the CDR3 reads TGTGCCAGCCGTTCCGACTGGGGGGGCAATCAGCCCCAGCATTTT. It encodes CASRSDWGGNQPQHF.

This clone was seen a few times. V usage is TRBV10-3 and J usage is TRBJ1-5; the match to TRBD1 covers 9 bases. Looked up from germline, CDR1 is ENHRY and CDR2 is SYGVKD. The CDR3 runs 14 residues. V shed 10 bases and J 4 bases; nucleotides not matched to a gene: 8. Written as DNA, the CDR3 is TGTGCCACTAGTCCCGGGACAGGGAATCAGCCCCAGCATTTT. This gives the protein CATSPGTGNQPQHF.

This chain links TRBV10-3 with TRBJ1-5; possible D gene TRBD1, 5 bases. The CDR3 covers 17 residues. The ends were cut back, 10 bases at V and 0 bases at J, with 22 bases in the middle. CDR1 and CDR2 (germline): ENHRY, SYGVKD. DNA of the CDR3: TGTGCCACCTCATCAGGGTCGCAGAGTGATAGCAATCAGCCCCAGCATTTT. Its translation: CATSSGSQSDSNQPQHF.